This T cell receptor (beta chain) came from a study of control samples from healthy donors and cancer patients. This clone was seen only once. Measured with immunoSEQ multiplex PCR; TCRdb has only the in-frame clones, and not every one. In the table there are about 120,000 clones, approximately 92% of which are singletons. Trimming shortened V by 4 bases and J by 5 bases, and 15 bases separated the two germline ends. Germline CDR1 SGHNT, CDR2 YYREEE (reference sequence). The CDR3 has 14 residues. The sequence derives from an older man with head and neck cancer. Sequenced material: PBMCs. This chain joins TRBV5-4 and TRBJ2-5, with D unresolved. The CDR3 DNA reads TGTGCCAGCAGCAAATCCCCCAACGGCGAGACCCAGTACTTC. This sequence encodes CASSKSPNGETQYF.